The clone carrying this T cell receptor (beta chain) was counted only a few times. Antigen unknown. Isolated RNA was reverse transcribed in full, so expressed TCRB transcripts were sequenced. Only in-frame clones appear in the TCRdb table, and some are missing; sequencing was by immunoSEQ multiplex PCR. The sample lists around 350,000 clones; roughly an eighth were seen once. The sample belongs to a study of beta chain features in type 1 diabetes. Findings of the study overall: Using cDNA template may skew counts toward highly expressing activated cells. The similarity of naive, central memory and Treg TCRB repertoires appeared greater among patients than among healthy donors. Type 1 diabetes patients showed fewer insertions and more deletions at VDJ junctions. With patients and controls alike, PCR might favor shorter templates to an equal degree.

The CDR3 runs 16 residues. Germline-derived CDR1 and CDR2 are LNHDA and SQIVND (reference sequence). Trimming cost V 2 bases and J 4 bases; bases outside gene matches: 5. What was sequenced was naive CD4+ T cells from blood. This clonotype was obtained from a man aged 18 to 30 in good health. The chain employs TRBV19 and TRBJ2-1, with 10 positions matching TRBD2. CDR3 sequence reads: CASSIPLAGVYNEQFF. CDR3 bases: TGTGCCAGTAGTATACCTCTAGCGGGGGTGTACAATGAGCAGTTCTTC.